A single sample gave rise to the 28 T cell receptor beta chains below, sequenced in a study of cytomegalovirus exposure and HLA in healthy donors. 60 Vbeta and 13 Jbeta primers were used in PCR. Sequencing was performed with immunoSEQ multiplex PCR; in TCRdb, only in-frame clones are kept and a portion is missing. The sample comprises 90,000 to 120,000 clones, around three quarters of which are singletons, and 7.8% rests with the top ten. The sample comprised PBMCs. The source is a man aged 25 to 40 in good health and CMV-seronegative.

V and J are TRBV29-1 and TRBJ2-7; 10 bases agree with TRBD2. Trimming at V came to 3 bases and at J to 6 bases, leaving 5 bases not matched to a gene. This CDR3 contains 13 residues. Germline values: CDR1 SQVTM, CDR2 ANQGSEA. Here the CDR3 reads CSVDKREGSEQYF. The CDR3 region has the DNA TGCAGCGTTGACAAGCGGGAGGGCTCCGAGCAGTACTTC.

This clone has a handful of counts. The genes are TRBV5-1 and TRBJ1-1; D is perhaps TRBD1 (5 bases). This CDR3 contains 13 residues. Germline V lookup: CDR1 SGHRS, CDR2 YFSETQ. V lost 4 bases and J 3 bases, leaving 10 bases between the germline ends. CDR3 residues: CASSVTEDTEAFF. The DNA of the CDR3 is TGCGCCAGCAGCGTGACAGAAGACACTGAAGCTTTCTTT.

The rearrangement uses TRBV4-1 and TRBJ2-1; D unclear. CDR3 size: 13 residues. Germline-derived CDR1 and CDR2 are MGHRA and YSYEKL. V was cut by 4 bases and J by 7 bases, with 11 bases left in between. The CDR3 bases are TGCGCCAGCAGCCTGCCCAGTGCAAATGAGCAGTTCTTC. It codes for CASSLPSANEQFF.

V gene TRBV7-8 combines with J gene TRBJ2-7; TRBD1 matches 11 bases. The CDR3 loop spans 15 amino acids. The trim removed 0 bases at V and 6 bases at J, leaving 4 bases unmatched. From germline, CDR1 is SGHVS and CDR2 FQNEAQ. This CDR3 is CASSLAGTGGGEQYF. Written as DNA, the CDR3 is TGTGCCAGCAGCTTAGCGGGGACAGGGGGGGGCGAGCAGTACTTC.

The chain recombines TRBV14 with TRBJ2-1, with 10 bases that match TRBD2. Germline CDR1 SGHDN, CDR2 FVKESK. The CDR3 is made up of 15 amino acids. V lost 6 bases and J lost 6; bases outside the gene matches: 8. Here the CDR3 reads CASSPQRGGRNEQFF. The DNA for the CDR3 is TGTGCCAGCAGTCCACAGCGGGGGGGGCGCAATGAGCAGTTCTTC. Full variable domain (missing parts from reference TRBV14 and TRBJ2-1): EAGVTQFPSHSVIEKGQTVTLRCDPISGHDNLYWYRRVMGKEIKFLLHFVKESKQDESGMPNNRFLAERTGGTYSTLKVQPAELEDSGVYFCASSPQRGGRNEQFFGPGTRLTVL.

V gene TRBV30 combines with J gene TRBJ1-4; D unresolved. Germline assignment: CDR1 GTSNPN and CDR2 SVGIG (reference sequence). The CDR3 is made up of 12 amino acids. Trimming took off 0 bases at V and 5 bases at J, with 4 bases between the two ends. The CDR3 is CAWSVQNEKLFF. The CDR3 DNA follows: TGTGCCTGGAGTGTACAGAATGAAAAACTGTTTTTT.

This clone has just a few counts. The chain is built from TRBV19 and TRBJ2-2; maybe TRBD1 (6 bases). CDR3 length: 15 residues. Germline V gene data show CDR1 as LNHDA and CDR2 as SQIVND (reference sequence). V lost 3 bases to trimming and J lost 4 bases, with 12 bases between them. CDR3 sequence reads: CASSIGAGVTGELFF. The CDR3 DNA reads TGTGCCAGTAGTATTGGGGCAGGGGTCACCGGGGAGCTGTTTTTT.

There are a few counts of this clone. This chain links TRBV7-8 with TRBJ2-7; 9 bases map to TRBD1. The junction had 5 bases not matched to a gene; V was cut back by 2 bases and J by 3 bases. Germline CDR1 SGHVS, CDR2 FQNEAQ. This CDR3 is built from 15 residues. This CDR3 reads CASSLTGQGYYEQYF. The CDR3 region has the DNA TGTGCCAGCAGCTTAACAGGACAGGGGTACTACGAGCAGTACTTC.

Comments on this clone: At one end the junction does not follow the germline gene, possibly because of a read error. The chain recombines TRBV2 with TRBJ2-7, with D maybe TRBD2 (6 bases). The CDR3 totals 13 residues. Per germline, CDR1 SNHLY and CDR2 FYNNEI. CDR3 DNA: TGTGCCAGCAGTGTTATCGGAGGCGGGACTCGGGGCTTC. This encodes CASSVIGGGTRGF.

The CDR3 DNA sequence: TGTGCCAGCAGTGGTGAGGGACTTGGGACCGGGGAGCTGTTTTTT. Translated: CASSGEGLGTGELFF. The chain uses TRBV2 and TRBJ2-2, with a possible D match to TRBD2 (6 bases). Trimming pared 4 bases from V and 5 bases from J, leaving 14 bases between. This CDR3 has 15 residues. Germline CDR1 SNHLY, CDR2 FYNNEI.

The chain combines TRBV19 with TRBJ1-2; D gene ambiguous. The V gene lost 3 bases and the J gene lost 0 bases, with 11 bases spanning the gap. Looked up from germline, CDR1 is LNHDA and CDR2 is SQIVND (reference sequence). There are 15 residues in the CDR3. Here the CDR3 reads CASSMEGAANYGYTF. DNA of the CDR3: TGTGCCAGTAGTATGGAGGGCGCCGCTAACTATGGCTACACCTTC. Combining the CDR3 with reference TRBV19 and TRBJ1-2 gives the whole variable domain DGGITQSPKYLFRKEGQNVTLSCEQNLNHDAMYWYRQDPGQGLRLIYYSQIVNDFQKGDIAEGYSVSREKKESFPLTVTSAQKNPTAFYLCASSMEGAANYGYTFGSGTRLTVV.

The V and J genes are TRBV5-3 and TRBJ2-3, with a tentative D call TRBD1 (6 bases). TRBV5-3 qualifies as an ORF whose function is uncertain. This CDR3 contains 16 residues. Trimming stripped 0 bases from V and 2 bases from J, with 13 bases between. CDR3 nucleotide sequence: TGTGCCAGAAGCTTGGCTCAGGGGAGAAACACAGATACGCAGTATTTT. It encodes CARSLAQGRNTDTQYF.

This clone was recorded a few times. As DNA, the CDR3 is TGTGCCAGCAGTTCGGGAAATTTAGCGGGACCTGGGGAGCTGTTTTTT. Translating it yields CASSSGNLAGPGELFF. This sequence joins TRBV6-5 and TRBJ2-2; TRBD2 aligns across 8 bases. Germline V lookup: CDR1 MNHEY, CDR2 SVGAGI. The trim removed 4 bases at V and 8 bases at J, leaving 12 bases unmatched. CDR3 size: 16 residues.

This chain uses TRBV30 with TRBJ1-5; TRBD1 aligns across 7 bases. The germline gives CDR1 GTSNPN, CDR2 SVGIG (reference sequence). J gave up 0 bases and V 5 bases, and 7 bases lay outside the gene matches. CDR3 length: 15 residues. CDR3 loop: CAWDRDRDSNQPQHF. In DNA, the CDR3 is TGTGCCTGGGACCGTGACAGGGATAGCAATCAGCCCCAGCATTTT.

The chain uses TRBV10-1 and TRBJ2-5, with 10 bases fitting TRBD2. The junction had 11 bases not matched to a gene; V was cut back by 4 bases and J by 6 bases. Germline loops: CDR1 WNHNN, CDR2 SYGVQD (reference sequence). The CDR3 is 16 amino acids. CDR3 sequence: CASSAAGTSGEKTQYF. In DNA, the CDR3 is TGCGCCAGCAGTGCCGCGGGTACTAGCGGGGAAAAGACCCAGTACTTC.

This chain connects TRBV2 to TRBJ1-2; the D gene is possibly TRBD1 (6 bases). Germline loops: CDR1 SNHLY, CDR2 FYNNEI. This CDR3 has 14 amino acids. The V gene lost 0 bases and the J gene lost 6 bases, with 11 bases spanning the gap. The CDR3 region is CASSEAGATDGYTF. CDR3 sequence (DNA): TGTGCCAGCAGTGAAGCGGGGGCAACGGATGGCTACACCTTC.

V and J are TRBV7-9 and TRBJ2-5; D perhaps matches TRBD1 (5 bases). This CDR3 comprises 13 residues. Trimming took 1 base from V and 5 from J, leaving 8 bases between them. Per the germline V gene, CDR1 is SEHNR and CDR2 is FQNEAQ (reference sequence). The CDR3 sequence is CASSLGQLETQYF. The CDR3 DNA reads TGTGCCAGCAGCTTAGGACAGCTGGAGACCCAGTACTTC.

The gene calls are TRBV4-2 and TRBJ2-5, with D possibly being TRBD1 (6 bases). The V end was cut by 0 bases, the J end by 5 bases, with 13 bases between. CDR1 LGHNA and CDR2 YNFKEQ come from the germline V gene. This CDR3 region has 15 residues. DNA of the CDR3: TGTGCCAGCAGCCAAGATGTGGGGGCGGGTGAGACCCAGTACTTC. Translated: CASSQDVGAGETQYF.

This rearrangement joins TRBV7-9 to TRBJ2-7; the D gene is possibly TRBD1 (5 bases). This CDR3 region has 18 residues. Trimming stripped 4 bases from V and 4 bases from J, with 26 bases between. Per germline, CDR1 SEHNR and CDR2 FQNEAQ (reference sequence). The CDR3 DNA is TGTGCCAGCAGCTCCGCTAGGGGAAGGCCTATCGAGAGGTACGAGCAGTACTTC. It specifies CASSSARGRPIERYEQYF.

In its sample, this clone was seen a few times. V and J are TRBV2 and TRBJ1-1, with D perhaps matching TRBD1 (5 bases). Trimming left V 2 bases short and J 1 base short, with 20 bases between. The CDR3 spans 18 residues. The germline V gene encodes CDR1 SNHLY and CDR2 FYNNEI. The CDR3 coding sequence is TGTGCCAGCAGTGAACCCGCTGGCAGGGTGGGCGCGAACACTGAAGCTTTCTTT. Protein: CASSEPAGRVGANTEAFF.

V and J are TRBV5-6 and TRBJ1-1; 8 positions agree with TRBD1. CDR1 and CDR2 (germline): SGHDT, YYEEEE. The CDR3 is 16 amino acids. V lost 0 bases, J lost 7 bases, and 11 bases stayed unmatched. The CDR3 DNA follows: TGTGCCAGCAGCTTGGCCGTTAGGACAGGGTGGGATGAAGCTTTCTTT. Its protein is CASSLAVRTGWDEAFF.

The CDR3 coding sequence is TGTGCCAGCAGGACAGGGGGCAACACCGGGGAGCTGTTTTTT. Translation gives CASRTGGNTGELFF. This chain connects TRBV5-4 to TRBJ2-2, with 10 nucleotides matching TRBD1. The germline gives CDR1 SGHNT, CDR2 YYREEE (reference sequence). CDR3 length equals 14 residues. The V gene end was trimmed by 5 bases and the J gene end by 2 bases; junction bases not matched to a gene: 0.

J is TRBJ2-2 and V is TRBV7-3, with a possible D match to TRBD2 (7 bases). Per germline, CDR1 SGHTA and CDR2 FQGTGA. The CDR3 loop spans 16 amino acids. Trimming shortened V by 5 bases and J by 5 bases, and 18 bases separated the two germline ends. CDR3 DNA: TGTGCCAGCAGCCCCTCTCCCCGGGGGGCGACCGGGGAGCTGTTTTTT. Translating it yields CASSPSPRGATGELFF.

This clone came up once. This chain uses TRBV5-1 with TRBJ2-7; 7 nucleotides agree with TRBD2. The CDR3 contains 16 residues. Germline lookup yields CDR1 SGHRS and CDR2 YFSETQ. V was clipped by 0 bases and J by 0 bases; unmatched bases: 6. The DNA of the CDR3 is TGCGCCAGCAGCTTGGCCCGTGGCGGGAGCTCCTACGAGCAGTACTTC. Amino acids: CASSLARGGSSYEQYF.

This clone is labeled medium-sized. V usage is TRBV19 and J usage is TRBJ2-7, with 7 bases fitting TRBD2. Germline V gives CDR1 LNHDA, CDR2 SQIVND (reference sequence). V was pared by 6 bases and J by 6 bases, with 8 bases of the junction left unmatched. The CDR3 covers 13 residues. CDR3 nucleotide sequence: TGTGCCAGTAGCCGCGTGGCGGGGGTCGAGCAGTACTTC. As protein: CASSRVAGVEQYF.

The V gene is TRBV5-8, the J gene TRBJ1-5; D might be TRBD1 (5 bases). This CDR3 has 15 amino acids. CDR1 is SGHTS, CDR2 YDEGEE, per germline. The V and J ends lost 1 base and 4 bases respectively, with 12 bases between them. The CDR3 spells CASSLWGSSNQPQHF. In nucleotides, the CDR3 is TGTGCCAGCAGCTTGTGGGGCAGCTCGAATCAGCCCCAGCATTTT.

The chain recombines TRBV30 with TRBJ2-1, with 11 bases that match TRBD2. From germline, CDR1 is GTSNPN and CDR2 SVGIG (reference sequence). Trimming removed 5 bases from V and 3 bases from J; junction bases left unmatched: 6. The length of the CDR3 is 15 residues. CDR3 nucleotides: TGTGCCTGGGATAAACTAGCGGGAGTCTACAATGAGCAGTTCTTC. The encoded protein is CAWDKLAGVYNEQFF.

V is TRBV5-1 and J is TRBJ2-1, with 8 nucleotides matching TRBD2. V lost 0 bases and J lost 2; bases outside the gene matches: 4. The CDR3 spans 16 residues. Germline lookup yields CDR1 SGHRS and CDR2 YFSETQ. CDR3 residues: CASSLAGGRTYNEQFF. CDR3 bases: TGCGCCAGCAGCTTGGCCGGCGGGAGGACCTACAATGAGCAGTTCTTC.